These 2 T cell receptor beta chains originate from one sample sequenced in a study of blood T cell repertoires in COVID-19. TCRdb's copy holds only in-frame clones and misses some; the assay was immunoSEQ multiplex PCR. Of around 330,000 clones listed, 88% were seen once; the top ten hold approximately 1.8%. The specimen was peripheral blood. Receptors originate from a woman in her 30s with COVID-19, enrolled during active disease.

This clone has just one count. The chain combines TRBV19 with TRBJ1-5; 9 nucleotides match TRBD1. The CDR3 sequence is 15 residues long. CDR1 and CDR2 from the germline V gene are LNHDA and SQIVND (reference sequence). Trimming at V came to 6 bases and at J to 0 bases, leaving 3 bases not matched to a gene. CDR3 in DNA: TGTGCCAGTAGAGACAGGGGGTATAGCAATCAGCCCCAGCATTTT. The encoded protein is CASRDRGYSNQPQHF.

With regard to this clone: A junction end diverges from the germline sequence, so it may reflect a read error. The chain joins TRBV2 to TRBJ1-2; 10 nucleotides line up with TRBD1. The CDR3 totals 13 residues. Germline V gene sequence: CDR1 SNHLY, CDR2 FYNNEI. The CDR3 is CASSEPDRGRPAF. CDR3 nucleotides: TGTGCCAGCAGTGAACCTGACAGGGGGCGTCCCGCCTTC.